The 4 T cell receptor beta chains in this list originate from one sample, sequenced in a study of human T cells and chemical hapten exposure. Specified time point: patch test 2, 6 weeks after DPC sensitization. Treatment here: therapeutic diphenylcyclopropenone sensitization with weekly scalp DPC. TCRdb processed the RACE reads anew with MiXCR; each CDR3 protein has one entry. The sample holds roughly 380,000 distinct CDR3 sequences; under 6.5% are singletons and the top ten take 5% to 6%. The sample in question was whole blood, obtained in connection with sensitization to the hapten diphenylcyclopropenone (DPC). These receptors came from a woman aged 18-29 years with alopecia areata. Some clones in this sample may be carry-over from other donors' samples.

In nucleotides, the CDR3 is TGTGCCAGCAGTTTAGGCAGGGGTGGAGATACGCAGTATTTT. As protein: CASSLGRGGDTQYF. This chain joins TRBV12-3 or TRBV12-4 and TRBJ2-3; a weak D match, TRBD1 (6 bases). There are 14 residues in the CDR3. V was trimmed by 1 base and J by 5 bases, leaving 10 bases between them.

The chain combines TRBV27 with TRBJ1-6, with a weak D call TRBD1 (6 bases). The CDR3 has 15 residues. CDR1 and CDR2 (germline): MNHEY, SMNVEV (reference sequence). V lost 7 bases and J lost 10, with 20 bases in between. The chain's CDR3 is CASNAAVGAGSPLHF. As DNA, the CDR3 is TGTGCCAGCAACGCGGCAGTGGGGGCAGGGTCACCCCTCCACTTT.

This clonotype was observed many times. The chain combines TRBV6-5 with TRBJ1-5; the D gene is possibly TRBD1 (5 bases). Between the trimmed V and J ends, which lost 4 bases and 4 bases, there was a span of 8 bases. This CDR3 region has 13 residues. CDR1 is MNHEY and CDR2 is SVGAGI in the germline V gene. Here the CDR3 reads CASSLTENQPQHF. The CDR3 coding sequence is TGTGCCAGCAGTTTGACAGAGAATCAGCCCCAGCATTTT.

The V call is TRBV4-3, the J call TRBJ2-3, with TRBD2 matching 12 bases. After removal of 0 bases from V and 2 bases from J, the junction contained 12 bases not matched to a gene. CDR1 and CDR2 from the germline V gene are LGHNA and YSLEER. This CDR3 is built from 20 residues. The CDR3 region has the DNA TGCGCCAGCAGCCAAGATTTCATGCGGGCTAGCGGGGGGGCCACAGATACGCAGTATTTT. It yields the protein CASSQDFMRASGGATDTQYF.